This T cell receptor (beta chain) was documented in a study of cytomegalovirus exposure and HLA in healthy donors. This PCR relied on a set of 60 Vbeta primers and 13 Jbeta primers. Profiling relied on immunoSEQ multiplex PCR, and the TCRdb table lists in-frame clones only, not all of them. Seen here are just over 150,000 clones, less than 90% observed once, and the top ten hold 1.5% to 2.5%. V was cut by 6 bases and J by 0 bases, with 12 bases left in between. Germline V gene data show CDR1 as SQVTM and CDR2 as ANQGSEA. The CDR3 has 13 amino acids. The sample was PBMCs. The sequence was obtained from a man between 18 and 35 years old in good health and CMV-seronegative. The chain is built from TRBV29-1 and TRBJ2-7; TRBD1 might be the D (6 bases). The CDR3 nucleotides read TGCAGCGTGTACCGGGACACCTCCTACGAGCAGTACTTC. Amino acids: CSVYRDTSYEQYF.